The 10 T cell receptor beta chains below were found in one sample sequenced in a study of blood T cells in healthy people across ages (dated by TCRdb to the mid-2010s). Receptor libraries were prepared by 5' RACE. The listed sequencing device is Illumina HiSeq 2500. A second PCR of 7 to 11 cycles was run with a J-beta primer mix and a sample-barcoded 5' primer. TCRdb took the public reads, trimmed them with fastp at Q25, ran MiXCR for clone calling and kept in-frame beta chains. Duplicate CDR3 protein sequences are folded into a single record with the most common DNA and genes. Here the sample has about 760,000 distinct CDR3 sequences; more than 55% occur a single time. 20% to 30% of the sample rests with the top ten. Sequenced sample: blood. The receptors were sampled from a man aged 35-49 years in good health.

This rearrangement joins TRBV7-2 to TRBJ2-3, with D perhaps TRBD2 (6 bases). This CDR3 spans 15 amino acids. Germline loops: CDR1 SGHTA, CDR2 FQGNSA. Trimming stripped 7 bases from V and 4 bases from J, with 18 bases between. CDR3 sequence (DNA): TGTGCCAGCACGCGGGACTCCTATAGGGCAGATACGCAGTATTTT. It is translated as CASTRDSYRADTQYF.

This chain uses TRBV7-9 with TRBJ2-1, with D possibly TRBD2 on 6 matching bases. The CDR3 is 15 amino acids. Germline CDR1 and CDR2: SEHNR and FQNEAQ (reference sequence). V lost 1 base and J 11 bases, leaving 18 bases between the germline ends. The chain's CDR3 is CASSLVGVKLAQQFF. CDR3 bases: TGTGCCAGCAGCTTAGTTGGGGTCAAACTAGCCCAGCAGTTCTTC.

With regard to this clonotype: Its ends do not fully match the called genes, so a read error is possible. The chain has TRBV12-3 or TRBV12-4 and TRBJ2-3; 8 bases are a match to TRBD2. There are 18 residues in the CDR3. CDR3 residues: CASSYGRISSGSTDMQYF. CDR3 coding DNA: TGTGCCAGCAGTTATGGGAGAATATCAAGCGGGAGTACAGATATGCAGTATTTT.

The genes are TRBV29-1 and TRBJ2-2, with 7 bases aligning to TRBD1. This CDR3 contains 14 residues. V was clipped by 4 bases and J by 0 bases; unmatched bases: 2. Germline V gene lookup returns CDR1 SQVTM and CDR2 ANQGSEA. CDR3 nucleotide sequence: TGCAGCGTTGGAGACAGGGCGAACACCGGGGAGCTGTTTTTT. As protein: CSVGDRANTGELFF.

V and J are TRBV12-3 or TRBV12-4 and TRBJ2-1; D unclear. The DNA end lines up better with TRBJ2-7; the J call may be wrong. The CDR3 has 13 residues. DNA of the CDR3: TGTGCCAGCAGTTTTAGCCCGGACCACGAGCAGTACTTC. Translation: CASSFSPDHEQYF.

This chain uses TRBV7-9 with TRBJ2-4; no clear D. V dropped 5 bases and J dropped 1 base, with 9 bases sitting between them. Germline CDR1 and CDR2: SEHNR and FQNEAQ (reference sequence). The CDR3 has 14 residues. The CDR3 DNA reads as TGTGCCAGCAGCCCGAAGGAGGCCAAAAACATTCAGTACTTC. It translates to CASSPKEAKNIQYF.

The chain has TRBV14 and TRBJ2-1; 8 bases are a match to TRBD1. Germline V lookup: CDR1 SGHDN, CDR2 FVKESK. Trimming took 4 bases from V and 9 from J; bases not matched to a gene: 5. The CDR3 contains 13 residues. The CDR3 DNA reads TGTGCCAGCAGCCCCGGACAGGGCCTTGAGCAGTTCTTC. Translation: CASSPGQGLEQFF.

This CDR3 is CSARVPGAKNIQYF. The CDR3 coding sequence is TGCAGTGCTAGAGTCCCGGGAGCCAAAAACATTCAGTACTTC. The rearrangement links TRBV20-1 to TRBJ2-4; D gene unclear. Per the germline V gene, CDR1 is DFQATT and CDR2 is SNEGSKA (reference sequence). V dropped 1 base and J dropped 0 bases, with 7 bases sitting between them. The CDR3 consists of 14 residues.

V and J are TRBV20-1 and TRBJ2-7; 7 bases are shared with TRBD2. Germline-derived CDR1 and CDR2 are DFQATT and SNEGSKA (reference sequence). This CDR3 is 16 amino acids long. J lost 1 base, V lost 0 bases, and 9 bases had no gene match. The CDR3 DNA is TGCAGTGCTAGAGATCATAGGCGGGAGCCTTCCTACGAGCAGTACTTC. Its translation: CSARDHRREPSYEQYF.

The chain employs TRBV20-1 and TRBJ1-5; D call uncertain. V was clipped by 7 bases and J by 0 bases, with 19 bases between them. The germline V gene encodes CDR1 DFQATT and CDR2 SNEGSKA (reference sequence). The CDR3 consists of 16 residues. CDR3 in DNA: TGCAGTGTAAAAAGGTGGCAGCTTAATAGCAATCAGCCCCAGCATTTT. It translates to CSVKRWQLNSNQPQHF.